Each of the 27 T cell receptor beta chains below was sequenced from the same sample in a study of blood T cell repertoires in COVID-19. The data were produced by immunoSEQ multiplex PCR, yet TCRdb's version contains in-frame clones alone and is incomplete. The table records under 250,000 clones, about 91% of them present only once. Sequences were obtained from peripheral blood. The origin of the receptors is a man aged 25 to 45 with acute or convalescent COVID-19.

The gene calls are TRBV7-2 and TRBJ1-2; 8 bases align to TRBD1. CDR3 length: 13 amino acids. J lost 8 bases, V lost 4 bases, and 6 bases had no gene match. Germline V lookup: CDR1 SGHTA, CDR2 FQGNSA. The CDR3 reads CASSSRQGYGYTF. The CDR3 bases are TGTGCCAGCAGCTCCAGACAGGGGTACGGCTACACCTTC.

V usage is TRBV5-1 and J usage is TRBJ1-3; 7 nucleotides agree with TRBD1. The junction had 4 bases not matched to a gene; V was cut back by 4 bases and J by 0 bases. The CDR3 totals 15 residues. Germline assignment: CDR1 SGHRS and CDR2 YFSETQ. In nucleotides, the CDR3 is TGCGCCAGCAGCCCACGGACAGGCTCTGGAAACACCATATATTTT. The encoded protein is CASSPRTGSGNTIYF.

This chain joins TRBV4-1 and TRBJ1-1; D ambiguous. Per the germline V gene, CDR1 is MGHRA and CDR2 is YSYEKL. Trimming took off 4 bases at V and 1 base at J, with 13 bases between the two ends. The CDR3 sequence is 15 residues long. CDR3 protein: CASSPGYVGNTEAFF. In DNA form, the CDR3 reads TGCGCCAGCAGCCCGGGATACGTTGGGAACACTGAAGCTTTCTTT.

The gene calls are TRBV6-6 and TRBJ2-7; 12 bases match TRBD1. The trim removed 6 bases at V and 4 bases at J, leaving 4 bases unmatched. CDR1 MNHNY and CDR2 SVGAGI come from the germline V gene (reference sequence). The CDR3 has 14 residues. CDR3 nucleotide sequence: TGTGCCAGCAGATGGGGACAGGGGGCGTACGAGCAGTACTTC. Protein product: CASRWGQGAYEQYF.

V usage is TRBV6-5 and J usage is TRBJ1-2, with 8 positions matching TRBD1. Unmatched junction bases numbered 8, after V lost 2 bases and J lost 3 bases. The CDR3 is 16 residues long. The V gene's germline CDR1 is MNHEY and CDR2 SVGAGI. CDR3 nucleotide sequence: TGTGCCAGCAGTTACCACCGGACAGGGAGGGACTATGGCTACACCTTC. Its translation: CASSYHRTGRDYGYTF.

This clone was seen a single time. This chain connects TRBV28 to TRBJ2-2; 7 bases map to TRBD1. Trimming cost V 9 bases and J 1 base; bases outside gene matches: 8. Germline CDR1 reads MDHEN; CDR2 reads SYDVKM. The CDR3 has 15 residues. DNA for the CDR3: TGTGCCAGTAGGGCCAGGGGGAGGAACACCGGGGAGCTGTTTTTT. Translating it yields CASRARGRNTGELFF. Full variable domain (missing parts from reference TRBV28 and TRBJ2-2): DVKVTQSSRYLVKRTGEKVFLECVQDMDHENMFWYRQDPGLGLRLIYFSYDVKMKEKGDIPEGYSVSREKKERFSLILESASTNQTSMYLCASRARGRNTGELFFGEGSRLTVL.

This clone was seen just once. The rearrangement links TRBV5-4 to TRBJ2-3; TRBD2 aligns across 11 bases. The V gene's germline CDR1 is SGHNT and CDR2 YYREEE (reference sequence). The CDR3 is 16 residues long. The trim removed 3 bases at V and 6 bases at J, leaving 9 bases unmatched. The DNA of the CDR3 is TGTGCCAGCAGCTCGCGACTAGCGGGGTCTGGGGATACGCAGTATTTT. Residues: CASSSRLAGSGDTQYF.

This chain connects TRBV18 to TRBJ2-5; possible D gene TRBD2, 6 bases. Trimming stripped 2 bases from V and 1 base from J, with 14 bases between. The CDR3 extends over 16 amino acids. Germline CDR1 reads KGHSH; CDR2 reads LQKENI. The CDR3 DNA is TGTGCCAGCTCACCAGTCGCGGGGCCAATCCAAGAGACCCAGTACTTC. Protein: CASSPVAGPIQETQYF.

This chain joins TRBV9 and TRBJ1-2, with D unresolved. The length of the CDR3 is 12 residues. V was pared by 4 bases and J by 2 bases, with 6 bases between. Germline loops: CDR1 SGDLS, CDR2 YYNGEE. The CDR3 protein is CASSPSNYGYTF. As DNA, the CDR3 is TGTGCCAGCAGCCCCTCCAACTATGGCTACACCTTC. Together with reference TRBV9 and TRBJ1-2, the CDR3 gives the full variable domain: DSGVTQTPKHLITATGQRVTLRCSPRSGDLSVYWYQQSLDQGLQFLIQYYNGEERAKGNILERFSAQQFPDLHSELNLSSLELGDSALYFCASSPSNYGYTFGSGTRLTVV.

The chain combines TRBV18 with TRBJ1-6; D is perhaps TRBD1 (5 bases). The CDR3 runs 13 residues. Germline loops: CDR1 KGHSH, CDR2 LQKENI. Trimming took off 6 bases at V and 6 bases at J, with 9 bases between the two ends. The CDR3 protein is CASSDTRNSPLHF. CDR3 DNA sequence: TGTGCCAGCTCGGACACCCGTAATTCACCCCTCCACTTT.

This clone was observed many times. CDR3 nucleotide sequence: TGTGCCAGCAGTGGGAGCGGGGGGCCCACAGATACGCAGTATTTT. Residues: CASSGSGGPTDTQYF. This chain links TRBV6-4 with TRBJ2-3, with TRBD2 matching 9 bases. CDR1 and CDR2 (germline): MRHNA, SNTAGT. The CDR3 runs 15 residues. The V segment lost 4 bases and the J segment 2 bases; nucleotides outside the gene matches: 4.

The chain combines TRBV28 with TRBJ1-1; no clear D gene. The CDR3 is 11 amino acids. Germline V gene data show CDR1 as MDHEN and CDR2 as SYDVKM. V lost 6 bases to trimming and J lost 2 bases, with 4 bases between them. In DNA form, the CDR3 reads TGTGCCAGCAGGCTAAACACTGAAGCTTTCTTT. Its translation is CASRLNTEAFF. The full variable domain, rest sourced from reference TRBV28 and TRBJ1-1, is DVKVTQSSRYLVKRTGEKVFLECVQDMDHENMFWYRQDPGLGLRLIYFSYDVKMKEKGDIPEGYSVSREKKERFSLILESASTNQTSMYLCASRLNTEAFFGQGTRLTVV.

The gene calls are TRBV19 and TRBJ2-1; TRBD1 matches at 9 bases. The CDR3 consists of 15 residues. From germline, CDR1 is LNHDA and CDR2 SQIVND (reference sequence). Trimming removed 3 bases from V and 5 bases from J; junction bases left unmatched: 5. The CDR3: CASSMDRGVNNEQFF. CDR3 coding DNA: TGTGCCAGTAGTATGGACAGGGGAGTCAACAATGAGCAGTTCTTC. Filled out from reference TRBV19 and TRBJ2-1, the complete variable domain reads DGGITQSPKYLFRKEGQNVTLSCEQNLNHDAMYWYRQDPGQGLRLIYYSQIVNDFQKGDIAEGYSVSREKKESFPLTVTSAQKNPTAFYLCASSMDRGVNNEQFFGPGTRLTVL.

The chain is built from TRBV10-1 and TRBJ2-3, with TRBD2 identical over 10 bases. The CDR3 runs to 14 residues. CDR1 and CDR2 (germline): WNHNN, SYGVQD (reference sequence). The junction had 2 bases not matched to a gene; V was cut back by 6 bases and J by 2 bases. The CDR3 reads CASRGTSATDTQYF. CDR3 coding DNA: TGCGCCAGCAGGGGGACTAGCGCCACAGATACGCAGTATTTT.

The CDR3: CASSPRRASQAGELFF. For the CDR3, the DNA is TGTGCCAGCAGCCCACGGAGGGCCTCCCAGGCCGGGGAGCTGTTTTTT. The V gene is TRBV7-3, the J gene TRBJ2-2; perhaps TRBD2 as D (6 bases). The CDR3 has 16 residues. CDR1 and CDR2 (germline): SGHTA, FQGTGA. The V and J ends lost 5 bases and 6 bases respectively, with 19 bases between them.

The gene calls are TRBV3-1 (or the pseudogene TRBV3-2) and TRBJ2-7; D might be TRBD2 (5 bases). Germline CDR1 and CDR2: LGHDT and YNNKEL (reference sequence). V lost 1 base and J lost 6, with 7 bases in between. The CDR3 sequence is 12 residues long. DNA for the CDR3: TGTGCCAGCAGCCAAGTAGGAGGCGAGCAGTACTTC. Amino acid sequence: CASSQVGGEQYF.

CDR3 sequence reads: CATGGSNQPQHF. The DNA for the CDR3 is TGTGCCACAGGGGGTTCCAATCAGCCCCAGCATTTT. V and J are TRBV15 and TRBJ1-5, with TRBD1 as a possible D gene (6 bases). The CDR3 extends over 12 amino acids. Germline values: CDR1 LNHNV, CDR2 YYDKDF (reference sequence). V lost 9 bases and J lost 3, with 9 bases in between.

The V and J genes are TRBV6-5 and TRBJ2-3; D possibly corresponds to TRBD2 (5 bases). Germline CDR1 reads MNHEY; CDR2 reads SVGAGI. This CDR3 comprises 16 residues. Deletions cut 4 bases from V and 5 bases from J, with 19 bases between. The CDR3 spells CASSSPRRGKGDTQYF. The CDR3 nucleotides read TGTGCCAGCAGTTCACCCCGTAGAGGGAAGGGAGATACGCAGTATTTT.

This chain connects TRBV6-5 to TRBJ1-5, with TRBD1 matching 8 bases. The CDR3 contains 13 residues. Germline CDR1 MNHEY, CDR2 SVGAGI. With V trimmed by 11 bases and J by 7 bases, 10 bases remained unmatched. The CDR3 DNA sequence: TGTGCCGGGGGGACAGGTAAAGGACAGCCCCAGCATTTT. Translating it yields CAGGTGKGQPQHF.

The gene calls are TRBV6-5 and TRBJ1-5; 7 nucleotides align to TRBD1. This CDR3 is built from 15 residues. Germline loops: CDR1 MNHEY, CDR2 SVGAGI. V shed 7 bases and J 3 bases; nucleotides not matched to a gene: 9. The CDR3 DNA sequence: TGTGCCAGCACCCGAGCGACAGGGTTCAATCAGCCCCAGCATTTT. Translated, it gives CASTRATGFNQPQHF.

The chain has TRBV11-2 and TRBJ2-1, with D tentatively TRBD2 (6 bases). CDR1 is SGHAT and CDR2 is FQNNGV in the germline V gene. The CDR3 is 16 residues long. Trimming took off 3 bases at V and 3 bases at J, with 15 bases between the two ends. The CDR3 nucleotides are TGTGCCAGCAGCTTCTTGGGCCGCGGGAACTACAATGAGCAGTTCTTC. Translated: CASSFLGRGNYNEQFF.

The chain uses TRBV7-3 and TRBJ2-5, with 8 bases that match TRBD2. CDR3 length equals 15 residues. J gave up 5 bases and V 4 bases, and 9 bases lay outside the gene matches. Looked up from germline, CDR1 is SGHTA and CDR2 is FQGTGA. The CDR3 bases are TGTGCCAGCAGCTCTGGTCGGGCTAGCGGGGAGACCCAGTACTTC. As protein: CASSSGRASGETQYF.

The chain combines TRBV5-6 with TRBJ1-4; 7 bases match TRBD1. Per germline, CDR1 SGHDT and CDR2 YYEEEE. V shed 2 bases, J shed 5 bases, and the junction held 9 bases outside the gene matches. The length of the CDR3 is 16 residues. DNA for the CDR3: TGTGCCAGCAGCTTACTAGGACAGGCGAACAATGAAAAACTGTTTTTT. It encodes CASSLLGQANNEKLFF.

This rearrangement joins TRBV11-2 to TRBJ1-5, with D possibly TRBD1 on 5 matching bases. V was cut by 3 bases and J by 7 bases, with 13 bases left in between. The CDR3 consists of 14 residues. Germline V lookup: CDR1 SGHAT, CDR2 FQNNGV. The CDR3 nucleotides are TGTGCCAGCAGCTTGGGGGGATTTGGACAGCCCCAGCATTTT. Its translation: CASSLGGFGQPQHF. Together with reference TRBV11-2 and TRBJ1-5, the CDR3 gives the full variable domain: EAGVAQSPRYKIIEKRQSVAFWCNPISGHATLYWYQQILGQGPKLLIQFQNNGVVDDSQLPKDRFSAERLKGVDSTLKIQPAKLEDSAVYLCASSLGGFGQPQHFGDGTRLSIL.

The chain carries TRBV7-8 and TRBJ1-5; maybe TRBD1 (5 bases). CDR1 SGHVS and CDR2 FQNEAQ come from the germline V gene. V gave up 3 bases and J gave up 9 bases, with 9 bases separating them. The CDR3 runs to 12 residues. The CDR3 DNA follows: TGTGCCAGCAGCTTTACGGGGGGGCCCCAGCATTTT. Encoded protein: CASSFTGGPQHF. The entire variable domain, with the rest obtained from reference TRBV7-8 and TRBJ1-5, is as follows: GAGVSQSPRYKVAKRGQDVALRCDPISGHVSLFWYQQALGQGPEFLTYFQNEAQLDKSGLPSDRFFAERPEGSVSTLKIQRTQQEDSAVYLCASSFTGGPQHFGDGTRLSIL.

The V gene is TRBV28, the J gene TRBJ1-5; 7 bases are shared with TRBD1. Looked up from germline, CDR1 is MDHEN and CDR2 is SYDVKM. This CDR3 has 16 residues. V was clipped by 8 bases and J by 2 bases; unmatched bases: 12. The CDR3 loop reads CASLSSSGQGNQPQHF. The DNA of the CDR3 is TGTGCCAGCCTATCCTCCTCCGGACAGGGCAATCAGCCCCAGCATTTT. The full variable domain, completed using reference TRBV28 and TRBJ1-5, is DVKVTQSSRYLVKRTGEKVFLECVQDMDHENMFWYRQDPGLGLRLIYFSYDVKMKEKGDIPEGYSVSREKKERFSLILESASTNQTSMYLCASLSSSGQGNQPQHFGDGTRLSIL.

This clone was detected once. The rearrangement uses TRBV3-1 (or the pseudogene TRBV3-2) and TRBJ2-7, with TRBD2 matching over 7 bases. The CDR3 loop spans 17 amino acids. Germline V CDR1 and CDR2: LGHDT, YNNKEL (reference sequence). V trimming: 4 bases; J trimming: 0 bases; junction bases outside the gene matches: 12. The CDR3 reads CASSPRGRTRGSYEQYF. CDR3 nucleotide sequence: TGTGCCAGCAGCCCCCGTGGGAGGACTAGAGGCTCCTACGAGCAGTACTTC.